The subject of this entry is one TCR beta chain. Its antigen is undetermined. Germline CDR1 and CDR2: SGHVS and FQNEAQ. CDR3 length equals 14 residues. Losses at the gene ends were 4 bases for V and 4 bases for J; bases not matched to a gene: 7. The sample is drawn from a study of T cell responses to AZD1222 COVID-19 vaccine. Study details: Second-dose schedules of about 4 or about 12 weeks were combined.

Findings of the study overall: Spike-specific TCR breadth and depth grew following two AZD1222 doses. Among the donors, most were white British and more were female, and clonal diversity was possibly underestimated. Unmutated variant regions are reportedly the target of nearly half of TCRs that are spike-specific.

Data came from immunoSEQ multiplex PCR; TCRdb stores just in-frame clones and leaves some out. The table shows about 160,000 clones, with around 94% occurring only once. The gene calls are TRBV7-8 and TRBJ2-7; the match to TRBD2 covers 7 bases. This material consisted of peripheral blood, taken on day 0 of AZD1222 vaccination. The TCR originated in an adult in good health. The DNA of the CDR3 is TGTGCCAGCAGCTCAAGGGACTATCCTTACGAGCAGTACGTC. Residues: CASSSRDYPYEQYV.